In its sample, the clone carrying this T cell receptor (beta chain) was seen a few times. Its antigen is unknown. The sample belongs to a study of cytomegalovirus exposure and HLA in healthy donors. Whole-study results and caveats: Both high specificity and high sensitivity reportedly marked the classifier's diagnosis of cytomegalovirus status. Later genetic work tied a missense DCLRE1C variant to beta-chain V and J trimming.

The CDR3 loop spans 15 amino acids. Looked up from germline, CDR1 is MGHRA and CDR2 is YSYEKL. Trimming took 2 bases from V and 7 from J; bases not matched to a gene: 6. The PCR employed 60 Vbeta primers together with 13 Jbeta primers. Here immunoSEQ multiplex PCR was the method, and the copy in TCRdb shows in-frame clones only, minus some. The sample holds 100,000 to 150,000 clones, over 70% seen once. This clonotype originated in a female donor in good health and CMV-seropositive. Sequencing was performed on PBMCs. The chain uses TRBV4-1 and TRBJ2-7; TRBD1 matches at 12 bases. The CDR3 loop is CASSQRGQGAGEQYF. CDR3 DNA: TGCGCCAGCAGCCAAAGGGGACAGGGGGCAGGGGAGCAGTACTTC.